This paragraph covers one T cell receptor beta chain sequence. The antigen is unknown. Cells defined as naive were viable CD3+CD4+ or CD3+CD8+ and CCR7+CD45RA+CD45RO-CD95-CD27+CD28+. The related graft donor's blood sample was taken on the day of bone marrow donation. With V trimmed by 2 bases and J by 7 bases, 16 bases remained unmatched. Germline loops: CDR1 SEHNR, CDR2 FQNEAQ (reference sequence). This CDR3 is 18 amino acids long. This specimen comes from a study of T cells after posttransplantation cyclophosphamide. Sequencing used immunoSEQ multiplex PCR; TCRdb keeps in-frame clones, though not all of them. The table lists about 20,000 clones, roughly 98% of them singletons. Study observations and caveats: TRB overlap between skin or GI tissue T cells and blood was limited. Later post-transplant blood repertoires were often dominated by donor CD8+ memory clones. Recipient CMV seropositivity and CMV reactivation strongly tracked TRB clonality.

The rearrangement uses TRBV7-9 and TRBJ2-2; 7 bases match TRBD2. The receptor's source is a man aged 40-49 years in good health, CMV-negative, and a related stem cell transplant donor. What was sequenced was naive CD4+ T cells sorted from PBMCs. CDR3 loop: CASSLREGPGIGNGELFF. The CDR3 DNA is TGTGCCAGCAGCTTAAGGGAGGGCCCGGGGATTGGGAACGGGGAGCTGTTTTTT.